One and the same sample provided the 6 T cell receptor beta chains below, sequenced in a study of blood T cell repertoires in COVID-19. The table came from immunoSEQ multiplex PCR; TCRdb's copy has only in-frame clones and leaves some out. The profile shows 75,000 to 85,000 clones, 88% of them singletons. The specimen sequenced was peripheral blood. Every receptor here comes from a human donor in a cohort sampled during active COVID-19.

The CDR3 here is CASSMRSGGYPDTQYF. The CDR3 nucleotides are TGTGCCAGCAGTATGCGTAGCGGGGGATACCCAGATACGCAGTATTTT. This sequence joins TRBV6-4 and TRBJ2-3; TRBD2 agrees at 9 bases. Germline values: CDR1 MRHNA, CDR2 SNTAGT. The CDR3 spans 16 residues. V shed 5 bases, J shed 4 bases, and the junction held 10 bases outside the gene matches.

The rearrangement links TRBV9 to TRBJ2-3, with TRBD2 matching 7 bases. Germline-derived CDR1 and CDR2 are SGDLS and YYNGEE. The CDR3 consists of 15 residues. The J segment lost 0 bases and the V segment lost 3 bases, leaving 4 bases of the junction unmatched. CDR3 nucleotide sequence: TGTGCCAGCAGCGCGCAGCGGGGTAGCACAGATACGCAGTATTTT. It codes for CASSAQRGSTDTQYF. Looking up the rest from reference TRBV9 and TRBJ2-3 gives the full variable domain: DSGVTQTPKHLITATGQRVTLRCSPRSGDLSVYWYQQSLDQGLQFLIQYYNGEERAKGNILERFSAQQFPDLHSELNLSSLELGDSALYFCASSAQRGSTDTQYFGPGTRLTVL.

The chain has TRBV19 and TRBJ2-7; the match to TRBD2 covers 8 bases. After removal of 4 bases from V and 2 bases from J, the junction contained 7 bases not matched to a gene. In germline, CDR1 is LNHDA, CDR2 SQIVND (reference sequence). The CDR3 is 15 residues long. CDR3: CASSTPGGPPYEQYF. As DNA, the CDR3 is TGTGCCAGTAGTACCCCGGGGGGGCCTCCCTACGAGCAGTACTTC.

The chain uses TRBV28 and TRBJ2-5; D is possibly TRBD1 (6 bases). In germline, CDR1 is MDHEN, CDR2 SYDVKM. This CDR3 is built from 16 residues. V dropped 4 bases and J dropped 5 bases, with 20 bases sitting between them. The CDR3, as DNA: TGTGCCAGCAGTTCCCTTCGGGACAAGTTGGGGGAGACCCAGTACTTC. This codes for CASSSLRDKLGETQYF. The full variable domain, its missing parts supplied by reference TRBV28 and TRBJ2-5, is DVKVTQSSRYLVKRTGEKVFLECVQDMDHENMFWYRQDPGLGLRLIYFSYDVKMKEKGDIPEGYSVSREKKERFSLILESASTNQTSMYLCASSSLRDKLGETQYFGPGTRLLVL.

V usage is TRBV28 and J usage is TRBJ1-3; 9 bases map to TRBD1. The CDR3 covers 15 residues. J gave up 8 bases and V 3 bases, and 8 bases lay outside the gene matches. The germline CDR1 and CDR2 sequences are MDHEN and SYDVKM. CDR3 sequence (DNA): TGTGCCAGCAGTTTGGAACAGGGGGCTGCAGACACCATATATTTT. This encodes CASSLEQGAADTIYF.

V and J are TRBV7-3 and TRBJ1-5, with D perhaps TRBD1 (6 bases). The CDR3 is made up of 16 amino acids. The V gene lost 5 bases and the J gene lost 4 bases, with 18 bases spanning the gap. From germline, CDR1 is SGHTA and CDR2 FQGTGA. CDR3 in amino acids: CASSIRAQGWNQPQHF. The CDR3 DNA sequence: TGTGCCAGCAGCATAAGGGCACAGGGCTGGAATCAGCCCCAGCATTTT.